The following is a T cell receptor (beta chain) sequence with its context. This sample was included in a study of T cells expressing NK-cell markers. Study in general: Sequencing covered eight donors, seven HCMV-seropositive and one seronegative.

5'RACE template switching with UMIs produced the TCR beta cDNA. TCRdb reprocessed the 5' RACE reads, with one entry per CDR3 protein and no DNA. Its table records under 600,000 distinct CDR3 sequences. Germline CDR1 reads SGHRS; CDR2 reads YFSETQ. This CDR3 region has 14 residues. The sample was blood T cells: a sorted CD56 or NKG2C T cell subset, CD4+ or CD8+ T cells, or bulk PBMC T cells (not recorded which). This receptor was identified in a woman between 50 and 59 years old in good health. The chain joins TRBV5-1 to TRBJ2-2; TCRdb's D call, TRBD2, is unchecked because there is no DNA. CDR3 amino acids: CASKASVGSGELFF.